The 27 T cell receptor beta chains given below trace back to one sample, sequenced in a study of shared clonotypes between healthy human individuals. The assay was immunoSEQ multiplex PCR, and TCRdb's table has in-frame clones only and misses some. The table has about 2,500,000 clones, over 85% seen once; the top ten hold about 0.13%. Sequenced material: naive CD4+ T cells sorted from blood. Noted subset: CD45RA+ positively selected. These receptors came from a man between 18 and 29 years old in good health.

The chain uses TRBV11-2 and TRBJ1-6; 8 nucleotides agree with TRBD1. Germline V lookup: CDR1 SGHAT, CDR2 FQNNGV. V lost 5 bases and J lost 6; bases outside the gene matches: 12. The CDR3 covers 17 residues. The CDR3 nucleotides are TGTGCCAGCAGCAAGACTACAGGGGGTCGCGGTAATTCACCCCTCCACTTT. This encodes CASSKTTGGRGNSPLHF.

The chain uses TRBV2 and TRBJ1-5; TRBD1 might be the D (6 bases). CDR3 length: 16 amino acids. V was trimmed by 6 bases and J by 0 bases, leaving 15 bases between them. Germline CDR1 reads SNHLY; CDR2 reads FYNNEI. The CDR3 spells CASRNRGGLSNQPQHF. The CDR3 nucleotides are TGTGCCAGCAGGAACCGGGGGGGCCTTAGCAATCAGCCCCAGCATTTT. Based on the CDR3 plus reference TRBV2 and TRBJ1-5, the full variable domain is EPEVTQTPSHQVTQMGQEVILRCVPISNHLYFYWYRQILGQKVEFLVSFYNNEISEKSEIFDDQFSVERPDGSNFTLKIRSTKLEDSAMYFCASRNRGGLSNQPQHFGDGTRLSIL.

The DNA of the CDR3 is TGCGCCAGCAGCCGATCGGACAGTCCCTTCCAAGAGACCCAGTACTTC. The encoded protein is CASSRSDSPFQETQYF. J is TRBJ2-5 and V is TRBV5-1; D is possibly TRBD1 (6 bases). The CDR3 contains 16 residues. Germline assignment: CDR1 SGHRS and CDR2 YFSETQ. Trimming took 4 bases from V and 1 from J, leaving 17 bases between them. Full variable domain (outside the CDR3, taken from reference TRBV5-1 and TRBJ2-5): KAGVTQTPRYLIKTRGQQVTLSCSPISGHRSVSWYQQTPGQGLQFLFEYFSETQRNKGNFPGRFSGRQFSNSRSEMNVSTLELGDSALYLCASSRSDSPFQETQYFGPGTRLLVL.

A remark on this clone: At the DNA level, this CDR3 is encoded by other sequences in the same sample as well. The chain recombines TRBV19 with TRBJ2-6; D not resolved. The CDR3 covers 15 residues. CDR1 and CDR2 (germline): LNHDA, SQIVND (reference sequence). With 1 base removed from V and 2 bases from J, the gap between germline ends came to 6 bases. CDR3 loop: CASSIGGAGANVLTF. The CDR3 DNA is TGTGCCAGTAGTATAGGGGGTGCTGGGGCCAACGTCCTGACTTTC.

The rearrangement uses TRBV5-3 and TRBJ1-1, with 8 bases lining up with TRBD1. TRBV5-3 is labeled an ORF, and its function is uncertain. The CDR3 runs to 13 residues. After removal of 0 bases from V and 8 bases from J, the junction contained 3 bases not matched to a gene. This CDR3 is CARSLDRGVEAFF. DNA of the CDR3: TGTGCCAGAAGCTTGGACAGGGGGGTGGAAGCTTTCTTT.

With regard to this clone: The sample contains more than one DNA sequence encoding this CDR3. The V call is TRBV19, the J call TRBJ2-5, with 10 bases matching TRBD1. V lost 4 bases, J lost 4 bases, and 3 bases stayed unmatched. CDR3 length: 14 amino acids. Per the germline V gene, CDR1 is LNHDA and CDR2 is SQIVND (reference sequence). The CDR3 protein is CASSTGQGRETQYF. As DNA, the CDR3 is TGTGCCAGTAGTACGGGACAGGGGCGAGAGACCCAGTACTTC.

The chain links TRBV11-2 to TRBJ2-7; D unclear. CDR3 length: 13 residues. V was clipped by 4 bases and J by 1 base, with 8 bases between them. Germline CDR1 SGHAT, CDR2 FQNNGV. The CDR3 DNA reads as TGTGCCAGCAGCTCCTTCGTTTCCTACGAGCAGTACTTC. Protein product: CASSSFVSYEQYF.

The chain couples TRBV5-4 to TRBJ2-2; maybe TRBD2 (6 bases). The CDR3 extends over 15 amino acids. Per the germline V gene, CDR1 is SGHNT and CDR2 is YYREEE (reference sequence). Trimming stripped 0 bases from V and 5 bases from J, with 11 bases between. CDR3 sequence: CASSLVGGRTGELFF. DNA of the CDR3: TGTGCCAGCAGCTTGGTTGGAGGGCGAACCGGGGAGCTGTTTTTT.

The rearrangement joins TRBV5-1 to TRBJ2-3; 7 bases are a match to TRBD1. This CDR3 contains 16 residues. CDR1 is SGHRS and CDR2 is YFSETQ in the germline V gene. V was pared by 4 bases and J by 0 bases, with 8 bases of the junction left unmatched. CDR3 nucleotides: TGCGCCAGCAGCGAGACAGGGTCCCAAAGCACAGATACGCAGTATTTT. This codes for CASSETGSQSTDTQYF. The complete variable domain, with remaining parts taken from reference TRBV5-1 and TRBJ2-3, reads KAGVTQTPRYLIKTRGQQVTLSCSPISGHRSVSWYQQTPGQGLQFLFEYFSETQRNKGNFPGRFSGRQFSNSRSEMNVSTLELGDSALYLCASSETGSQSTDTQYFGPGTRLTVL.

The V call is TRBV20-1, the J call TRBJ2-7; D is undetermined. The CDR3 has 11 residues. V lost 5 bases and J lost 6, with 11 bases in between. The germline CDR1 and CDR2 sequences are DFQATT and SNEGSKA (reference sequence). The CDR3 sequence is CSAGPASEQYF. The CDR3 DNA reads TGCAGTGCTGGGCCAGCTAGCGAGCAGTACTTC.

In DNA, the CDR3 is TGTGCCAGCAGCTTAGGCGGGGGCCCCACCGGGGAGCTGTTTTTT. The encoded protein is CASSLGGGPTGELFF. The V gene is TRBV11-2, the J gene TRBJ2-2, with D possibly being TRBD2 (7 bases). Trimming took off 1 base at V and 4 bases at J, with 10 bases between the two ends. The CDR3 runs 15 residues. The germline gives CDR1 SGHAT, CDR2 FQNNGV. The full variable domain, in which reference TRBV11-2 and TRBJ2-2 provide the parts outside the CDR3, is EAGVAQSPRYKIIEKRQSVAFWCNPISGHATLYWYQQILGQGPKLLIQFQNNGVVDDSQLPKDRFSAERLKGVDSTLKIQPAKLEDSAVYLCASSLGGGPTGELFFGEGSRLTVL.

This chain uses TRBV5-6 with TRBJ1-2; TRBD1 matches 12 bases. J gave up 7 bases and V 3 bases, and 4 bases lay outside the gene matches. Germline values: CDR1 SGHDT, CDR2 YYEEEE. The CDR3 is 14 amino acids. The chain's CDR3 is CASSSGTGGLGYTF. CDR3 DNA: TGTGCCAGCAGCTCTGGGACAGGGGGCCTTGGCTACACCTTC. The full variable domain, with the rest looked up from reference TRBV5-6 and TRBJ1-2, is DAGVTQSPTHLIKTRGQQVTLRCSPKSGHDTVSWYQQALGQGPQFIFQYYEEEERQRGNFPDRFSGHQFPNYSSELNVNALLLGDSALYLCASSSGTGGLGYTFGSGTRLTVV.

Turning to this clone: This CDR3 is also generated by other DNA sequences in the sample. The gene calls are TRBV5-1 and TRBJ2-1, with D possibly being TRBD2 (5 bases). There are 14 residues in the CDR3. CDR1 is SGHRS and CDR2 is YFSETQ in the germline V gene. Trimming took 4 bases from V and 2 from J, leaving 10 bases between them. Here the CDR3 reads CASSPEGTYNEQFF. CDR3 nucleotides: TGCGCCAGCAGCCCAGAGGGCACCTACAATGAGCAGTTCTTC.

The chain recombines TRBV19 with TRBJ2-7; 8 bases fit TRBD1. The CDR3 is 16 amino acids. V shed 5 bases, J shed 0 bases, and the junction held 9 bases outside the gene matches. Germline assignment: CDR1 LNHDA and CDR2 SQIVND (reference sequence). The DNA of the CDR3 is TGTGCCAGTAGTCTCCTCGGACAGGGACGCTCCTACGAGCAGTACTTC. Residues: CASSLLGQGRSYEQYF.

The chain is built from TRBV7-2 and TRBJ2-1; TRBD2 aligns across 8 bases. This CDR3 has 16 residues. After removal of 3 bases from V and 4 bases from J, the junction contained 8 bases not matched to a gene. Germline CDR1 SGHTA, CDR2 FQGNSA. Written as DNA, the CDR3 is TGTGCCAGCAGCTTTAGGCCTAGCGGGCCATACAATGAGCAGTTCTTC. This translates into CASSFRPSGPYNEQFF.

The V gene is TRBV29-1, the J gene TRBJ2-7; 7 bases align to TRBD2. CDR1 is SQVTM, CDR2 ANQGSEA, per germline. This CDR3 region has 12 residues. Losses at the gene ends were 5 bases for V and 0 bases for J; bases not matched to a gene: 1. Here the CDR3 DNA reads TGCAGCGTTTGGGGGGGCTCCTACGAGCAGTACTTC. It is translated as CSVWGGSYEQYF.

This clone was seen more than once but under ten times. The V gene is TRBV30, the J gene TRBJ1-2; no clear D. Germline V CDR1 and CDR2: GTSNPN, SVGIG (reference sequence). The CDR3 length is 11 residues. V dropped 5 bases and J dropped 7 bases, with 11 bases sitting between them. DNA for the CDR3: TGTGCCTGGGGCCGGGCATCTGGCTACACCTTC. This translates into CAWGRASGYTF.

The rearrangement uses TRBV19 and TRBJ1-2; D perhaps matches TRBD1 (6 bases). V lost 5 bases to trimming and J lost 6 bases, with 16 bases between them. CDR1 is LNHDA, CDR2 SQIVND, per germline (reference sequence). CDR3 length equals 14 residues. For the CDR3, the DNA is TGTGCCAGTAGTCCCCCGGGCCGGACAGATGGCTACACCTTC. Protein product: CASSPPGRTDGYTF.

This chain uses TRBV2 with TRBJ2-1; D is perhaps TRBD2 (6 bases). The CDR3 has 14 residues. Trimming took 6 bases from V and 9 from J, leaving 18 bases between them. From germline, CDR1 is SNHLY and CDR2 FYNNEI. CDR3 bases: TGTGCCAGCAGCTTGGAGCGGGCGAGCAGTGAGCAGTTCTTC. It encodes CASSLERASSEQFF.

The chain recombines TRBV6-1 with TRBJ1-6, with D perhaps matching TRBD1 (5 bases). V lost 8 bases, J lost 4 bases, and 12 bases lay in between. The germline V gene has CDR1 MNHNS and CDR2 SASEGT. This CDR3 is 14 amino acids long. The CDR3: CASAGTEYNSPLHF. DNA of the CDR3: TGTGCCAGCGCCGGGACGGAATATAATTCACCCCTCCACTTT.

The J gene is TRBJ1-5, the V gene TRBV19; 9 bases agree with TRBD1. CDR3 length equals 16 residues. Losses at the gene ends were 4 bases for V and 1 base for J; bases not matched to a gene: 5. CDR1 and CDR2 (germline): LNHDA, SQIVND (reference sequence). The CDR3 loop reads CASSRPTGGSNQPQHF. The DNA for the CDR3 is TGTGCCAGTAGTAGACCGACAGGGGGGAGCAATCAGCCCCAGCATTTT. The variable domain in full, completed from reference TRBV19 and TRBJ1-5, reads DGGITQSPKYLFRKEGQNVTLSCEQNLNHDAMYWYRQDPGQGLRLIYYSQIVNDFQKGDIAEGYSVSREKKESFPLTVTSAQKNPTAFYLCASSRPTGGSNQPQHFGDGTRLSIL.

The CDR3 coding sequence is TGTGCCAGCAGTTCGCCCTCGTTAGGAACTTCCTACGAGCAGTACTTC. Translated: CASSSPSLGTSYEQYF. V is TRBV28 and J is TRBJ2-7, with D hard to call. Trimming shortened V by 4 bases and J by 1 base, and 17 bases separated the two germline ends. The CDR3 runs to 16 residues. Germline CDR1 MDHEN, CDR2 SYDVKM.

This sequence joins TRBV19 and TRBJ2-2; 12 positions agree with TRBD2. J lost 6 bases, V lost 3 bases, and 8 bases had no gene match. The CDR3 runs 17 residues. From germline, CDR1 is LNHDA and CDR2 SQIVND (reference sequence). The CDR3 DNA reads as TGTGCCAGTAGTATCTTTCGGACTAGCGGGATCGCCGGGGAGCTGTTTTTT. It codes for CASSIFRTSGIAGELFF. The full variable domain, rest sourced from reference TRBV19 and TRBJ2-2, is DGGITQSPKYLFRKEGQNVTLSCEQNLNHDAMYWYRQDPGQGLRLIYYSQIVNDFQKGDIAEGYSVSREKKESFPLTVTSAQKNPTAFYLCASSIFRTSGIAGELFFGEGSRLTVL.

In the case of this clone: The sample has other DNA sequences that encode this CDR3 too. The rearrangement uses TRBV6-1 and TRBJ1-2; tentatively, D is TRBD1 (5 bases). CDR1 and CDR2 (germline): MNHNS, SASEGT. V was trimmed by 4 bases and J by 4 bases, leaving 7 bases between them. The CDR3 covers 12 residues. CDR3 nucleotides: TGTGCCAGCAGTGGTGACAGCTATGGCTACACCTTC. Its protein is CASSGDSYGYTF.

This rearrangement joins TRBV2 to TRBJ1-6; 7 nucleotides align to TRBD1. V lost 2 bases to trimming and J lost 7 bases; unmatched junction nucleotides: 5. This CDR3 is 15 amino acids long. CDR1 is SNHLY, CDR2 FYNNEI, per germline. CDR3: CASSELAGQNSPLHF. The DNA of the CDR3 is TGTGCCAGCAGTGAATTGGCGGGACAGAATTCACCCCTCCACTTT.

This chain links TRBV28 with TRBJ1-1, with TRBD1 as a possible D gene (6 bases). V dropped 6 bases and J dropped 2 bases, with 16 bases sitting between them. CDR1 and CDR2 (germline): MDHEN, SYDVKM. The CDR3 is made up of 15 amino acids. CDR3 protein: CASSHFRGANTEAFF. The CDR3 bases are TGTGCCAGCAGCCATTTTCGGGGGGCTAACACTGAAGCTTTCTTT.

The chain carries TRBV28 and TRBJ2-6; either TRBD1 or TRBD2 may fit D (5 bases each). Trimming removed 1 base from V and 4 bases from J, with 8 bases in between. The CDR3 sequence is 15 residues long. Germline V gives CDR1 MDHEN, CDR2 SYDVKM. In nucleotides, the CDR3 is TGTGCCAGCAGTTTATCAGGGACCGGGGCCAACGTCCTGACTTTC. It is translated as CASSLSGTGANVLTF.